The entry below describes one T cell receptor (beta chain). One end of the junction does not line up with germline, which may come from a read error. The sample is drawn from a study of T cells of healthy individuals. The CDR3 consists of 15 residues. Germline lookup yields CDR1 LGHNA and CDR2 YNFKEQ. Via MiXCR, TCRdb re-called the 5' RACE reads, giving one row per CDR3 protein. The data hold approximately 100,000 distinct CDR3 sequences, with approximately 18% observed a single time. The sequence was collected from a human donor in good health. This sequence joins TRBV4-2 and TRBJ2-2; possible D gene TRBD1, 5 bases. CDR3 region: CARSRNHRFPGELFF. In DNA form, the CDR3 reads TGTGCCAGGAGCCGAAACCACAGGTTCCCCGGGGAGCTGTTTTTT.